What follows is one TCR beta chain and its context. The antigen is not known. The CDR3 spans 15 residues. Germline V lookup: CDR1 MNHEY, CDR2 SMNVEV (reference sequence). After removal of 7 bases from V and 2 bases from J, the junction contained 3 bases not matched to a gene. The isolated RNA, all of it, was reverse transcribed, so expressed TCRB transcripts were what got sequenced. An average of approximately 4 million reads was obtained for naive, central memory and regulatory T cell samples. Data came from immunoSEQ multiplex PCR; TCRdb stores just in-frame clones and leaves some out. The sample records about 640,000 clones, over 10% being singletons. The data derive from a study of beta chain features in type 1 diabetes. Study-wide points: VDJ junctions from patients with type 1 diabetes contained fewer insertions and more deletions. Across all four CD4+ subsets, people with type 1 diabetes showed modestly shorter TCRB CDR3s.

Input material: naive CD4+ T cells from blood. The chain uses TRBV27 and TRBJ2-2, with 11 bases lining up with TRBD1. This receptor was obtained from a man aged 25-45 years with type 1 diabetes. CDR3 in DNA: TGTGCCAGCACCCGGACAGGGGGCAACACCGGGGAGCTGTTTTTT. Protein: CASTRTGGNTGELFF.